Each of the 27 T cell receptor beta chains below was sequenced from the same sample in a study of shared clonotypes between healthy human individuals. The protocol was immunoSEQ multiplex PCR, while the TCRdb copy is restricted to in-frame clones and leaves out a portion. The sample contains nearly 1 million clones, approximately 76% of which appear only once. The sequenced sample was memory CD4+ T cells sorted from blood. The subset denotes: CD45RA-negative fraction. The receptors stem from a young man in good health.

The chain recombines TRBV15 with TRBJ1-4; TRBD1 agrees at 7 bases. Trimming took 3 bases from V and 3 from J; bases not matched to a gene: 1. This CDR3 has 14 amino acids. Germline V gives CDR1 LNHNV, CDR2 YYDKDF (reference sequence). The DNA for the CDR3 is TGTGCCACCAGCAGGGACAGGCCTAATGAAAAACTGTTTTTT. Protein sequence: CATSRDRPNEKLFF.

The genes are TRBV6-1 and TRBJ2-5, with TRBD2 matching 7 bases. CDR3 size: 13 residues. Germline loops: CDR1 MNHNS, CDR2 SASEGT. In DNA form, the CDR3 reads TGTGTCACCCGTGCGGGGGTCCAAGAGACCCAGTACTTC. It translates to CVTRAGVQETQYF.

The CDR3 sequence: CASSLTGGRLDTQYF. The CDR3, as DNA: TGCGCCAGCAGCTTGACGGGGGGGCGGTTAGATACGCAGTATTTT. The J gene is TRBJ2-3, the V gene TRBV5-1, with 8 bases aligning to TRBD2. The CDR3 covers 15 residues. Unmatched junction bases numbered 6, after V lost 1 base and J lost 5 bases. The V gene's germline CDR1 is SGHRS and CDR2 YFSETQ.

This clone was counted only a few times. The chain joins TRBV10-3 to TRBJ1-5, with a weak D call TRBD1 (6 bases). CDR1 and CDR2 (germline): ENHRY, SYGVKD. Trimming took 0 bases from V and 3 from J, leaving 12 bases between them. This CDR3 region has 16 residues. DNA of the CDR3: TGTGCCATCAGTGAGTCGGGGGGCCGCCTCAATCAGCCCCAGCATTTT. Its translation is CAISESGGRLNQPQHF.

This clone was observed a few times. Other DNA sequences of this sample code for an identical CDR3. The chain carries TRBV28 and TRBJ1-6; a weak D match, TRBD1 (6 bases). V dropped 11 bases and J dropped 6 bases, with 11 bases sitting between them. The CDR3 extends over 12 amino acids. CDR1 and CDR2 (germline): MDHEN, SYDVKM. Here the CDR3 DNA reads TGTGCCGCGGTACAGGGTAATTCACCCCTCCACTTT. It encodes CAAVQGNSPLHF.

For the CDR3, the DNA is TGTGCCATCACCAGCGGGAGGGCCGGGGAGCTGTTTTTT. Its protein product is CAITSGRAGELFF. This chain joins TRBV10-3 and TRBJ2-2; 10 bases line up with TRBD2. With 7 bases clipped from V and 6 bases from J, the junction kept 2 bases outside the gene matches. Germline loops: CDR1 ENHRY, CDR2 SYGVKD. The CDR3 sequence is 13 residues long.

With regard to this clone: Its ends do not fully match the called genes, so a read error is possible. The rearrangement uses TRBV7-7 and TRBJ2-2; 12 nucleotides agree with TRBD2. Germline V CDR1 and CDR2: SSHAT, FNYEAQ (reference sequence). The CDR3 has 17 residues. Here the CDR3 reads CASSARLAGVNTGELFF. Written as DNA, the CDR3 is TGTGCTAGCAGTGCGAGACTAGCGGGAGTGAACACCGGGGAGCTGTTTTTT.

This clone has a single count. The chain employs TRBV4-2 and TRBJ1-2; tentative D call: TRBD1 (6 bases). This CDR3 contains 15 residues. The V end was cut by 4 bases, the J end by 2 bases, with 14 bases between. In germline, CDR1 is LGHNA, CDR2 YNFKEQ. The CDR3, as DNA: TGTGCCAGCAGCCGCGATTGGGACACAAACTATGGCTACACCTTC. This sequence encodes CASSRDWDTNYGYTF.

The CDR3 nucleotides read TGTGCCAGCTCACCTAATAGACAGGGCCTTAGCAATCAGCCCCAGCATTTT. Amino acid sequence: CASSPNRQGLSNQPQHF. This sequence joins TRBV18 and TRBJ1-5, with 7 bases matching TRBD1. Germline CDR1 KGHSH, CDR2 LQKENI. With V trimmed by 3 bases and J by 0 bases, 8 bases remained unmatched. This CDR3 spans 17 amino acids.

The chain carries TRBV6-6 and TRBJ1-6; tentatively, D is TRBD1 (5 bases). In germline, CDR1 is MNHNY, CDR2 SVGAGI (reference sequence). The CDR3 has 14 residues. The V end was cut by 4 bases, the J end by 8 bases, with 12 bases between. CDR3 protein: CASSSPGDYSPLHF. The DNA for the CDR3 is TGTGCCAGCAGTTCCCCGGGGGATTATTCACCCCTCCACTTT.

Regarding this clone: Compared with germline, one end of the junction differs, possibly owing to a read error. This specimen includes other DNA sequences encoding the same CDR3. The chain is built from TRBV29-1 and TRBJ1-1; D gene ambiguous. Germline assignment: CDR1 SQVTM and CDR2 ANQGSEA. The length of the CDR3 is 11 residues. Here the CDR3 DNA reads TGCAGCGCATACGACCCCACTGAAGCTTTTTTT. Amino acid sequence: CSAYDPTEAFF.

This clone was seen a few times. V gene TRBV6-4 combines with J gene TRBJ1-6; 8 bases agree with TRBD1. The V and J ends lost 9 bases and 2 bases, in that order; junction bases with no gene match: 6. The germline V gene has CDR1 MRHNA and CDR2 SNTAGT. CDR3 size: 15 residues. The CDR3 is CASRQGSAYNSPLHF. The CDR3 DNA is TGTGCCAGTAGACAGGGGAGCGCCTATAATTCACCCCTCCACTTT.

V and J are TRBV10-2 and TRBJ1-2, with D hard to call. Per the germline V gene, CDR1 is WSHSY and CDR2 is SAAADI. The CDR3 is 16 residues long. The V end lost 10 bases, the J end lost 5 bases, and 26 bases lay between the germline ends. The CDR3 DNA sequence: TGCGCCACCCTTCCATCCCGTCACGCTTTGGGATATGGCTACACCTTC. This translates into CATLPSRHALGYGYTF.

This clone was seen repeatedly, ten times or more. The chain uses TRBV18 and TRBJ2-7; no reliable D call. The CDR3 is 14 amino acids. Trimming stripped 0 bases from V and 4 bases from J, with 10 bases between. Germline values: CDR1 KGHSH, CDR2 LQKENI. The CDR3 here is CASSPPSQVYEQYF. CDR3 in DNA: TGTGCCAGCTCACCACCGAGCCAGGTTTACGAGCAGTACTTC.

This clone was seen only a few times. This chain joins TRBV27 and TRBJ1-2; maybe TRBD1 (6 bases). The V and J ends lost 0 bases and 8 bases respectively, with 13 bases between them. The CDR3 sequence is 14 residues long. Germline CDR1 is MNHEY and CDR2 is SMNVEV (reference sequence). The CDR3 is CASSLSRAGDGYTF. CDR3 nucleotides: TGTGCCAGCAGTTTATCCAGGGCAGGGGACGGCTACACCTTC.

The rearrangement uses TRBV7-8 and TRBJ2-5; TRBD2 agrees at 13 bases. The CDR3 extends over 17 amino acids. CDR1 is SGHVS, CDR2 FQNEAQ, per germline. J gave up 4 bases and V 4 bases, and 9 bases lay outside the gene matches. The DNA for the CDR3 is TGTGCCAGCAGCTCGACTAGCGGGGGGAGCAGGAGAGAGACCCAGTACTTC. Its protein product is CASSSTSGGSRRETQYF.

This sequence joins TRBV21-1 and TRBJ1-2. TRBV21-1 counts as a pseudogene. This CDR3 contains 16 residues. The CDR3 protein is CASSPATRRSDYGYTF. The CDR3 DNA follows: TGTGCCAGCAGCCCCGCTACCCGTCGCTCGGACTATGGCTACACCTTC.

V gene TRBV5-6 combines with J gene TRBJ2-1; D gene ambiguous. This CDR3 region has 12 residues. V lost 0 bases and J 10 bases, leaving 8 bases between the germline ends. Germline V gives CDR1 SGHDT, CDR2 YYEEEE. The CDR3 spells CASSLGRSEQFF. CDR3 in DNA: TGTGCCAGCAGCTTGGGTAGGAGCGAGCAGTTCTTC.

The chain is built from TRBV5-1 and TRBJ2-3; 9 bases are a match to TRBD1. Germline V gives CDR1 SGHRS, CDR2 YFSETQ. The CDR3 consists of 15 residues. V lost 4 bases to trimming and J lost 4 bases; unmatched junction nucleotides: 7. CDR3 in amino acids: CASSPGQGRPDTQYF. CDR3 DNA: TGCGCCAGCAGCCCTGGACAGGGGAGGCCAGATACGCAGTATTTT.

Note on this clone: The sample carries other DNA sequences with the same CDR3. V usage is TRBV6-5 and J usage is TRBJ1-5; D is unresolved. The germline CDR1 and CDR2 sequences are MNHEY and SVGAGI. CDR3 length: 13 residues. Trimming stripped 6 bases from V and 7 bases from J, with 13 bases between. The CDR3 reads CASSPGRWQPQHF. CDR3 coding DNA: TGTGCCAGCAGCCCCGGCCGGTGGCAGCCCCAGCATTTT.

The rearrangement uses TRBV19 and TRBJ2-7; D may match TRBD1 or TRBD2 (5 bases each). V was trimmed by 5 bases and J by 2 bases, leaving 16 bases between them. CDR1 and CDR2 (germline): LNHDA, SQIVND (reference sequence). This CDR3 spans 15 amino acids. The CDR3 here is CASSLSGTSPYEQYF. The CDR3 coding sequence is TGTGCCAGTAGTCTCTCCGGGACCAGTCCCTACGAGCAGTACTTC.

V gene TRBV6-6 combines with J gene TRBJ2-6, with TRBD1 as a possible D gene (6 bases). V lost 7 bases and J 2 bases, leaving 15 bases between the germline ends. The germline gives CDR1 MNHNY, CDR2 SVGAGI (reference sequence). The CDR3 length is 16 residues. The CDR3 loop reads CASTLIQGAGANVLTF. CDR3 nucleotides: TGTGCCAGCACCCTCATACAGGGCGCTGGGGCCAACGTCCTGACTTTC.

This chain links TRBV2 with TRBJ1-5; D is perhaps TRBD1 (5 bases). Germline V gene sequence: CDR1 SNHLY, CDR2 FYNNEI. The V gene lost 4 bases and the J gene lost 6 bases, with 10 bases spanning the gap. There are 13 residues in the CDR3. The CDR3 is CASSGVGVQPQHF. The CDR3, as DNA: TGTGCCAGCAGTGGTGTGGGGGTTCAGCCCCAGCATTTT.

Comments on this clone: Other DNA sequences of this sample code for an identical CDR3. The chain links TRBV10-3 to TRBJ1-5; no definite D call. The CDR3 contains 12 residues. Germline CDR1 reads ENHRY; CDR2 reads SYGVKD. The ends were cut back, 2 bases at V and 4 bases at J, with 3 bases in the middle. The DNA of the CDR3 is TGTGCCATCAGTGAGGGGAATCAGCCCCAGCATTTT. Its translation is CAISEGNQPQHF.

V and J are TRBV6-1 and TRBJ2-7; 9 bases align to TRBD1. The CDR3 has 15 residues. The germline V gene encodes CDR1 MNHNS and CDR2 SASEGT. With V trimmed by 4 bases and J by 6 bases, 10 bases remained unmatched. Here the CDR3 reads CASSVSGTGYLEQYF. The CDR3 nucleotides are TGTGCCAGCAGTGTATCCGGGACAGGGTACCTCGAGCAGTACTTC.

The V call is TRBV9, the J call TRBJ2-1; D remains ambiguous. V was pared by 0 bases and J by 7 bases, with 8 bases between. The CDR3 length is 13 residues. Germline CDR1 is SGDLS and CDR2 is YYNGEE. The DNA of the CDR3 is TGTGCCAGCAGCGTAGCATTTATGAATGAGCAGTTCTTC. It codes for CASSVAFMNEQFF.

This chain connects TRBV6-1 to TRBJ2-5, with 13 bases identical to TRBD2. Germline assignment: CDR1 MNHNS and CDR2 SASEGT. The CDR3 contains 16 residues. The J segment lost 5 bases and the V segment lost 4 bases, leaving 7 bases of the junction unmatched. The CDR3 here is CASSVTSGGAAETQYF. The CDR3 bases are TGTGCCAGCAGTGTCACTAGCGGGGGGGCCGCGGAGACCCAGTACTTC.